This is a list of T cell receptor beta chains from one sample in a study of T cells in Graves' hyperthyroidism and ophthalmopathy. TCRdb used MiXCR to reprocess the multiplex PCR reads, holding one entry per CDR3 protein. This table has about 700,000 distinct CDR3 sequences, around 15% appearing once. Sequences were obtained from blood. These receptor sequences come from a woman younger than 30 with Graves' hyperthyroidism. CDR3s include the opening cysteine and the closing phenylalanine or tryptophan. D genes are given only for firm matches. Expanded clones are given a class, and other clones once, few, many or no size at all.

abundance	v_gene	j_gene	d_gene	CDR3nt	CDR3aa
.	TRBV11-2	TRBJ2-6	.	TGTGCCAGCAGTACGGGCTCTGGGGCCAACGTCCTGACTTTC	CASSTGSGANVLTF
few	TRBV28	TRBJ2-7	.	TGTGCCAGCCAGAGTTACTCCTACGAGCAGTACTTC	CASQSYSYEQYF
many	TRBV7-2	TRBJ2-7	.	TGTGCCAGCAGCTTGAGACAGTACTCCTACGAGCAGTACTTC	CASSLRQYSYEQYF
.	TRBV5-1	TRBJ2-1	.	TGCGCCAGCAGCAAGAGCTCGCACCCTACAAGCTCCTACAATGAGCAGTTCTTC	CASSKSSHPTSSYNEQFF
few	TRBV19	TRBJ2-2	TRBD1	TGTGCCAGTAGCAGGGGACAGGGCGGCACCGGGGAGCTGTTTTTT	CASSRGQGGTGELFF
few	TRBV7-8	TRBJ1-1	.	TGTGCCAGCAGCTCTCGGACAGAGACGAACACTGAAGCTTTCTTT	CASSSRTETNTEAFF
many	TRBV11-2	TRBJ2-1	.	TGTGCCAGCAGCCAGACTAGGTGGGAAAACAATGAGCAGTTCTTC	CASSQTRWENNEQFF
.	TRBV18	TRBJ2-5	TRBD2	TGTGCCAGCTCACTAAATACCGGGACTAGGAGACAAGAGACCCAGTACTTC	CASSLNTGTRRQETQYF
few	TRBV9	TRBJ2-4	TRBD2	TGTGCCAGCAGTTCCGCGGGGGGTAAGGGGAACATTCAGTACTTC	CASSSAGGKGNIQYF
few	TRBV7-3	TRBJ1-6	.	TGTGCCAGCAGCTTAAGTGCAGGTTACCGCTATAATTCACCCCTCCACTTT	CASSLSAGYRYNSPLHF
many	TRBV7-6	TRBJ2-7	TRBD1	TGTGCCAGCAGCTTAGGCGGACAGGGGGCTTACGAGCAGTACTTC	CASSLGGQGAYEQYF